The 10 T cell receptor beta chains reported below all come from one sample, sequenced in a study of blood T cell repertoires in COVID-19. The assay was immunoSEQ multiplex PCR, and TCRdb's table has in-frame clones only and misses some. The sample holds around 74,000 clones, about nine tenths seen once. The sample comprised peripheral blood. The receptors come from a woman older than 75 with active or convalescent COVID-19.

V is TRBV6-6 and J is TRBJ1-6, with TRBD1 matching over 7 bases. With 2 bases clipped from V and 6 bases from J, the junction kept 1 base outside the gene matches. CDR3 length: 14 residues. Germline CDR1 is MNHNY and CDR2 is SVGAGI (reference sequence). The DNA of the CDR3 is TGTGCCAGCAGTTACGACAGGGCTAATTCACCCCTCCACTTT. It specifies CASSYDRANSPLHF.

This clone has just one count. Other DNA sequences in this sample translate to the same CDR3. The chain joins TRBV18 to TRBJ1-6, with D possibly being TRBD1 (6 bases). This CDR3 contains 15 residues. CDR1 is KGHSH and CDR2 is LQKENI in the germline V gene. V shed 2 bases and J shed 5 bases, with 10 bases lying between them. CDR3 nucleotides: TGTGCCAGCTCACCAGGCAGGGGCCATAATTCACCCCTCCACTTT. As protein: CASSPGRGHNSPLHF.

This clone was found once. The rearrangement links TRBV29-1 to TRBJ2-3; the D is unclear. CDR1 and CDR2 from the germline V gene are SQVTM and ANQGSEA. The CDR3 has 12 residues. V was shortened by 6 bases and J by 0 bases, with 7 bases between the two germline ends. DNA of the CDR3: TGCAGCGTACGACTGAGCACAGATACGCAGTATTTT. It encodes CSVRLSTDTQYF.

The rearrangement uses TRBV6-1 and TRBJ2-5, with 7 bases aligning to TRBD2. The J segment lost 0 bases and the V segment lost 3 bases, leaving 10 bases of the junction unmatched. Germline values: CDR1 MNHNS, CDR2 SASEGT. The CDR3 consists of 17 residues. The CDR3 here is CASSENQMGGYQETQYF. The CDR3 DNA sequence: TGTGCCAGCAGTGAGAATCAGATGGGGGGGTACCAAGAGACCCAGTACTTC.

This rearrangement joins TRBV28 to TRBJ1-5; no firm D call. The CDR3 is 17 amino acids. Per germline, CDR1 MDHEN and CDR2 SYDVKM. With 2 bases removed from V and 4 bases from J, the gap between germline ends came to 18 bases. In DNA, the CDR3 is TGTGCCAGCAGTTTAGGGTCTATCCGAGGTAGAAATCAGCCCCAGCATTTT. Protein sequence: CASSLGSIRGRNQPQHF.

The gene calls are TRBV19 and TRBJ1-1; 8 nucleotides align to TRBD1. Germline lookup yields CDR1 LNHDA and CDR2 SQIVND (reference sequence). This CDR3 spans 16 amino acids. The ends lost 6 bases at V and 2 bases at J; junction bases unmatched: 11. This CDR3 reads CASRTQPGQGNTEAFF. The CDR3 bases are TGTGCCAGTAGAACCCAACCCGGACAGGGCAACACTGAAGCTTTCTTT.

This chain uses TRBV12-3 or TRBV12-4 with TRBJ1-5, with D perhaps TRBD1 (6 bases). The V gene lost 5 bases and the J gene lost 6 bases, with 11 bases spanning the gap. The CDR3 is 13 amino acids. The CDR3 sequence: CASSQGSSQPQHF. CDR3 nucleotides: TGTGCCAGCAGTCAGGGGAGTAGTCAGCCCCAGCATTTT.

The table lists this clone with a few counts. V is TRBV9 and J is TRBJ2-7; the match to TRBD2 covers 12 bases. The CDR3 loop spans 14 amino acids. With 3 bases clipped from V and 5 bases from J, the junction kept 3 bases outside the gene matches. In germline, CDR1 is SGDLS, CDR2 YYNGEE. CDR3 protein: CASSASGGANEQYF. CDR3 DNA: TGTGCCAGCAGCGCTAGCGGGGGGGCCAACGAGCAGTACTTC.

The J gene is TRBJ2-1, the V gene TRBV3-1 (or the pseudogene TRBV3-2), with 8 bases fitting TRBD2. Germline lookup yields CDR1 LGHDT and CDR2 YNNKEL (reference sequence). The length of the CDR3 is 16 residues. V trimming: 3 bases; J trimming: 4 bases; junction bases outside the gene matches: 8. The CDR3: CASSQPPSGGYNEQFF. The CDR3 region has the DNA TGTGCCAGCAGCCAGCCCCCCAGCGGGGGTTACAATGAGCAGTTCTTC.

CDR3 loop: CASSFGTGRHNEQFF. CDR3 in DNA: TGTGCCAGCAGCTTTGGGACAGGGAGACACAATGAGCAGTTCTTC. This chain connects TRBV7-9 to TRBJ2-1; TRBD1 matches at 9 bases. This CDR3 has 15 amino acids. CDR1 and CDR2 (germline): SEHNR, FQNEAQ (reference sequence). The V and J ends lost 3 bases and 5 bases, in that order; junction bases with no gene match: 5.